The 11 T cell receptor beta chains listed next were all sequenced from one sample in a study of T cells after yellow fever vaccination. Via MiXCR, TCRdb re-called the 5' RACE reads, giving one row per CDR3 protein. This table has about 130,000 distinct CDR3 sequences, approximately 7% appearing once. The sequencing used CD4+ T cells sorted from PBMCs, collected roughly 10 days after the first yellow fever vaccination. Receptors were obtained from a young man who received the YFV17D yellow fever vaccine.

This clonotype has just a few counts. The V and J genes are TRBV27 and TRBJ2-3, with 8 nucleotides matching TRBD1. The J segment lost 2 bases and the V segment lost 5 bases, leaving 9 bases of the junction unmatched. Germline CDR1 is MNHEY and CDR2 is SMNVEV (reference sequence). The CDR3 is 16 residues long. CDR3 loop: CASSARTGIPTDTQYF. CDR3 DNA: TGTGCCAGCAGTGCCCGGACAGGGATTCCCACAGATACGCAGTATTTT.

The table lists this clonotype with many counts. CDR3 nucleotide sequence: TGTGCCAGCAGTTACTCAGCTGGACAGCTGTATAATTCACCCCTCCACTTT. This encodes CASSYSAGQLYNSPLHF. This sequence joins TRBV6-5 and TRBJ1-6; perhaps TRBD1 as D (6 bases). Germline assignment: CDR1 MNHEY and CDR2 SVGAGI. CDR3 length equals 17 residues. The ends were cut back, 0 bases at V and 4 bases at J, with 13 bases in the middle.

This chain uses TRBV18 with TRBJ2-6, with 12 positions matching TRBD2. Germline trimming cut 3 bases from V and 4 bases from J; bases unmatched to any gene: 13. Germline loops: CDR1 KGHSH, CDR2 LQKENI. The CDR3 is 20 residues long. CDR3 sequence (DNA): TGTGCCAGCTCACCTAAAGGACTAGCGGGGCCGTCGGGGGGGGCCAACGTCCTGACTTTC. Protein: CASSPKGLAGPSGGANVLTF.

This clonotype has at least ten counts. This chain connects TRBV5-5 to TRBJ2-2, with TRBD2 as a possible D gene (5 bases). Per germline, CDR1 SGHKS and CDR2 YYEKEE (reference sequence). Trimming cost V 1 base and J 5 bases, with 12 bases left between them. The CDR3 is 15 amino acids. CDR3 protein: CASSLNGIQTGELFF. The CDR3 DNA reads as TGTGCCAGCAGCTTGAACGGGATTCAGACCGGGGAGCTGTTTTTT. The whole variable domain, remainder taken from reference TRBV5-5 and TRBJ2-2, is DAGVTQSPTHLIKTRGQQVTLRCSPISGHKSVSWYQQVLGQGPQFIFQYYEKEERGRGNFPDRFSARQFPNYSSELNVNALLLGDSALYLCASSLNGIQTGELFFGEGSRLTVL.

This clonotype was detected ten times or more. The rearrangement uses TRBV6-5 and TRBJ2-2; D uncertain. Germline values: CDR1 MNHEY, CDR2 SVGAGI. V lost 4 bases and J 4 bases, leaving 13 bases between the germline ends. This CDR3 contains 15 residues. CDR3 nucleotide sequence: TGTGCCAGCAGTTTAATTCCGGGTCCCACCGGGGAGCTGTTTTTT. Translated: CASSLIPGPTGELFF.

This sequence joins TRBV5-1 and TRBJ1-1; 10 bases are a match to TRBD1. The CDR3 covers 16 residues. CDR1 is SGHRS and CDR2 is YFSETQ in the germline V gene. The ends lost 4 bases at V and 4 bases at J; junction bases unmatched: 10. Here the CDR3 reads CASSGTGTGVGTEAFF. Written as DNA, the CDR3 is TGCGCCAGCAGCGGGACCGGGACAGGGGTCGGCACTGAAGCTTTCTTT.

CDR3 nucleotide sequence: TGCAGTGCTAGACAGAAAGTCACACAACCCTTAACCGGGGAGCTGTTTTTT. The encoded protein is CSARQKVTQPLTGELFF. This chain connects TRBV20-1 to TRBJ2-2; no clear D gene. The ends were cut back, 2 bases at V and 5 bases at J, with 21 bases in the middle. From germline, CDR1 is DFQATT and CDR2 SNEGSKA (reference sequence). CDR3 length: 17 residues.

V gene TRBV7-9 combines with J gene TRBJ1-6; 8 bases are shared with TRBD1. The length of the CDR3 is 15 residues. The J segment lost 10 bases and the V segment lost 1 base, leaving 6 bases of the junction unmatched. Germline V gene lookup returns CDR1 SEHNR and CDR2 FQNEAQ (reference sequence). The CDR3 bases are TGTGCCAGCAGCTTAGAGGACAGGGTAGGCTCACCCCTCCACTTT. Translated: CASSLEDRVGSPLHF.

This clonotype was found many times. The chain carries TRBV7-2 and TRBJ2-7, with unresolved D. The CDR3 runs 13 residues. In germline, CDR1 is SGHTA, CDR2 FQGNSA. V was trimmed by 5 bases and J by 0 bases, leaving 8 bases between them. In DNA form, the CDR3 reads TGTGCCAGCAGCCCCCGAAGCTCCTACGAGCAGTACTTC. This gives the protein CASSPRSSYEQYF.

This clonotype was picked up many times. The genes are TRBV20-1 and TRBJ1-1; 7 positions match TRBD1. Germline assignment: CDR1 DFQATT and CDR2 SNEGSKA (reference sequence). The CDR3 covers 15 residues. The trim removed 5 bases at V and 2 bases at J, leaving 11 bases unmatched. The CDR3 loop reads CSAYRDSGGNTEAFF. The CDR3 bases are TGCAGTGCTTATCGGGACAGTGGCGGCAACACTGAAGCTTTCTTT.

At least ten counts were recorded for this clonotype. The chain joins TRBV7-9 to TRBJ2-1; D not certain. This CDR3 comprises 11 residues. Between the trimmed V and J ends, which lost 5 bases and 7 bases, there was a span of 6 bases. The germline V gene has CDR1 SEHNR and CDR2 FQNEAQ (reference sequence). Here the CDR3 reads CASSPQNEQFF. Written as DNA, the CDR3 is TGTGCCAGCAGCCCCCAGAATGAGCAGTTCTTC.